The TCR beta chain under discussion was sequenced for a study of T cells after yellow fever vaccination. Study observations and caveats: One caveat is that FACS-sorted repertoires could contain abundant clonotypes contaminating from the bulk population.

Deletions cut 3 bases from V and 5 bases from J, with 8 bases between. Per germline, CDR1 SGHDT and CDR2 YYEEEE. The CDR3 has 12 residues. This clonotype appeared many times. Its antigen is still unknown. They built TCR cDNA with 5'RACE template switching, a step that put in a universal primer site and UMIs. A single record per CDR3 protein comes from TCRdb applying MiXCR to the 5' RACE reads. The sample has about 250,000 distinct CDR3 sequences; over 3% are singletons. The sequence was obtained from a man younger than 35 who received the YFV17D yellow fever vaccine. V usage is TRBV5-6 and J usage is TRBJ1-2; D is unresolved. The sample was PBMCs, taken 15 days after the yellow fever booster vaccination. The CDR3 nucleotides read TGTGCCAGCAGCTCGGAAAGTTATGGCTACACCTTC. Protein: CASSSESYGYTF.